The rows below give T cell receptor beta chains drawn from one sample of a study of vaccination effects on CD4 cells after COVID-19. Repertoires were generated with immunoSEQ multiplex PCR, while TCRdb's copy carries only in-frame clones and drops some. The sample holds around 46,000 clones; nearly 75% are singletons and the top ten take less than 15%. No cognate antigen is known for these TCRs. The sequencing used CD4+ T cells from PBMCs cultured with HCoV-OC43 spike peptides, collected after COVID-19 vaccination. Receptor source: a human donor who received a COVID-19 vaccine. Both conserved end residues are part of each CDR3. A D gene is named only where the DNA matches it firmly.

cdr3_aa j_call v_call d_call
CASSLDSTNRETQYF TRBJ2-5 TRBV11-2 .
CASSPTGGTNSPLHF TRBJ1-6 TRBV5-1 TRBD1
CASSTGGQRVEAFF TRBJ1-1 TRBV6-5 .
CASSLGSGLKETQYF TRBJ2-5 TRBV5-1 .
CASSVEGNQPQHF TRBJ1-5 TRBV2 .
CASSPPTRGYGYTF TRBJ1-2 TRBV9 .
CASGGGEAFF TRBJ1-1 TRBV7-9 .
CASSLSKAGYTF TRBJ1-2 TRBV18 .
CASSGQVTDTQYF TRBJ2-3 TRBV7-2 TRBD1
CASSQSGGAYEQYF TRBJ2-7 TRBV6-5 TRBD2
CASSAGTSGGRTDTQYF TRBJ2-3 TRBV9 TRBD2
CASGRRLAGGPFEQFF TRBJ2-1 TRBV12-5 TRBD2
CAITHTDLPGTGGNYGYTF TRBJ1-2 TRBV10-3 .
CASSINRARSRNQPQHF TRBJ1-5 TRBV19 .
CASSFQGPYNEQFF TRBJ2-1 TRBV5-6 .
CASTRTGGLGGNQPQHF TRBJ1-5 TRBV19 .
CASSPTMASGGAGYF TRBJ2-7 TRBV3-1/TRBV3-2 TRBD2
CATSDRSREETQYF TRBJ2-5 TRBV24-1 .
CASSGLAYRTDTQYF TRBJ2-3 TRBV9 .
CASSLGRLAGAQETQYF TRBJ2-5 TRBV7-7 TRBD2
CSASWSGGASTDTQYF TRBJ2-3 TRBV20-1 TRBD2
CASSWAENTEAFF TRBJ1-1 TRBV7-2 .
CAWSVLWQSETQYF TRBJ2-5 TRBV30 .
CASKFRGSEKLFF TRBJ1-4 TRBV7-8 .
CAILMDRGTEQFF TRBJ2-1 TRBV10-3 TRBD1
CSAIAGYEQYF TRBJ2-7 TRBV20-1 .
CASSIHTYWGATVTGELFF TRBJ2-2 TRBV27 .
CATINTGWYYTEAFF TRBJ1-1 TRBV19 .
CASSPSTGVQFF TRBJ2-1 TRBV11-2 .
CASRSPSTTKNIQYF TRBJ2-4 TRBV27 .
CASSLATDTQYF TRBJ2-3 TRBV11-1 .
CASRGGLAGSYEQYF TRBJ2-7 TRBV7-2 TRBD2
CASSLEGRNTEAFF TRBJ1-1 TRBV5-1 .
CASSRQDRDPPMGYNEQFF TRBJ2-1 TRBV11-3 TRBD1
CASSYMSSYNEQFF TRBJ2-1 TRBV18 .
CASSLASGAGPIFNYGYTF TRBJ1-2 TRBV5-4 .
CASSQRDTGTRNEQYF TRBJ2-7 TRBV23-1 .
CASSGGGSSYNEQFF TRBJ2-1 TRBV5-8 .
CASSESFNTGELFF TRBJ2-2 TRBV10-1 .
CASSPQDFSYNEQFF TRBJ2-1 TRBV18 .
CAKTRGTSNTGELFF TRBJ2-2 TRBV2 TRBD2
CASRAGGPTYEQYF TRBJ2-7 TRBV19 TRBD2